These 20 T cell receptor beta chains were sequenced from one sample in a study of CD8+ T cells in alopecia areata. cDNA reverse transcribed from extracted RNA served as the sequencing template. Sequenced by immunoSEQ multiplex PCR; TCRdb stores in-frame clones only, minus some. In the table there are 90,000 to 150,000 clones, 50% to 75% of which are singletons. Sample treatment: oral pan-JAK inhibitor, 5-10 mg twice daily. This specimen consisted of CD8+ T cells sorted from blood, obtained at week 4, from a patient treated with tofacitinib. Receptors were obtained from a human donor with alopecia areata.

The chain is built from TRBV2 and TRBJ1-2, with D maybe TRBD1 (5 bases). Germline CDR1 is SNHLY and CDR2 is FYNNEI. V shed 8 bases and J shed 8 bases, with 12 bases lying between them. The CDR3 sequence is 11 residues long. The CDR3 protein is CASPGAIGYTF. CDR3 DNA sequence: TGTGCCAGCCCCGGGGCCATCGGCTACACCTTC.

The chain is built from TRBV29-1 and TRBJ2-7; 10 nucleotides match TRBD2. Germline values: CDR1 SQVTM, CDR2 ANQGSEA. This CDR3 is built from 14 residues. J lost 3 bases, V lost 3 bases, and 5 bases had no gene match. The DNA for the CDR3 is TGCAGCGTTGAGGGTAGCGGGGGGCTCTACGAGCAGTACTTC. This gives the protein CSVEGSGGLYEQYF.

CDR3 protein: CASSYGGANQPQHF. DNA of the CDR3: TGTGCCAGCAGTTACGGGGGTGCCAATCAGCCCCAGCATTTT. This chain joins TRBV6-5 and TRBJ1-5, with a possible D match to TRBD1 (5 bases). The CDR3 has 14 amino acids. The V gene's germline CDR1 is MNHEY and CDR2 SVGAGI. The V end lost 2 bases, the J end lost 3 bases, and 8 bases lay between the germline ends.

This sequence joins TRBV5-4 and TRBJ2-7; TRBD1 aligns across 10 bases. Germline CDR1 SGHNT, CDR2 YYREEE (reference sequence). V lost 5 bases, J lost 2 bases, and 7 bases stayed unmatched. This CDR3 has 15 amino acids. The chain's CDR3 is CASRGDRGVPYEQYF. The CDR3 DNA reads TGTGCCAGCAGAGGGGACAGGGGCGTACCCTACGAGCAGTACTTC.

J is TRBJ1-4 and V is TRBV30; TRBD1 matches at 7 bases. Germline lookup yields CDR1 GTSNPN and CDR2 SVGIG (reference sequence). The CDR3 extends over 14 amino acids. V gave up 4 bases and J gave up 7 bases; unmatched junction bases: 9. The CDR3 region is CAWTRVTGSEKLFF. The CDR3 coding sequence is TGTGCCTGGACGAGAGTGACAGGGAGTGAAAAACTGTTTTTT. The whole variable domain, remainder taken from reference TRBV30 and TRBJ1-4, is SQTIHQWPATLVQPVGSPLSLECTVEGTSNPNLYWYRQAAGRGLQLLFYSVGIGQISSEVPQNLSASRPQDRQFILSSKKLLLSDSGFYLCAWTRVTGSEKLFFGSGTQLSVL.

This chain joins TRBV27 and TRBJ2-7; TRBD1 agrees at 10 bases. CDR1 is MNHEY and CDR2 is SMNVEV in the germline V gene (reference sequence). V gave up 5 bases and J gave up 5 bases; unmatched junction bases: 6. The CDR3 is made up of 14 amino acids. The CDR3 bases are TGTGCCAGCAGTCCGGTGACAGGGGGCCACGAGCAGTACTTC. This encodes CASSPVTGGHEQYF.

V gene TRBV2 combines with J gene TRBJ2-1; D is perhaps TRBD2 (5 bases). There are 14 residues in the CDR3. CDR1 is SNHLY and CDR2 is FYNNEI in the germline V gene. With 8 bases removed from V and 7 bases from J, the gap between germline ends came to 18 bases. The CDR3 nucleotides are TGTGCCAGCCGGCGGGCTGGAGGCTATAATGAGCAGTTCTTC. Amino acid sequence: CASRRAGGYNEQFF. Together with reference TRBV2 and TRBJ2-1, the CDR3 gives the full variable domain: EPEVTQTPSHQVTQMGQEVILRCVPISNHLYFYWYRQILGQKVEFLVSFYNNEISEKSEIFDDQFSVERPDGSNFTLKIRSTKLEDSAMYFCASRRAGGYNEQFFGPGTRLTVL.

The CDR3 DNA reads as TGTGCCAGCAGCTTTGGACAGGGGGCCCGCTACACCTTC. The encoded protein is CASSFGQGARYTF. This sequence joins TRBV5-6 and TRBJ1-2, with 11 bases matching TRBD1. The germline gives CDR1 SGHDT, CDR2 YYEEEE. CDR3 length: 13 amino acids. Unmatched junction bases numbered 3, after V lost 2 bases and J lost 9 bases.

With regard to this clone: Other DNA sequences in this sample translate to the same CDR3. V gene TRBV30 combines with J gene TRBJ2-3; D not certain. Trimming shortened V by 0 bases and J by 3 bases, and 7 bases separated the two germline ends. The CDR3 is made up of 13 amino acids. From germline, CDR1 is GTSNPN and CDR2 SVGIG (reference sequence). Here the CDR3 DNA reads TGTGCCTGGAGTGTACTGGGAACAGATACGCAGTATTTT. Its translation: CAWSVLGTDTQYF.

This clone has a handful of counts. The chain is built from TRBV7-8 and TRBJ2-7; D gene unclear. CDR1 is SGHVS and CDR2 is FQNEAQ in the germline V gene. CDR3 length: 14 amino acids. The germline V and J ends were trimmed by 7 bases and 3 bases, with 16 bases remaining between them. In DNA, the CDR3 is TGTGCCAGCAACCCCCCGGGCAAGTTCTACGAGCAGTACTTC. This encodes CASNPPGKFYEQYF.

The chain combines TRBV28 with TRBJ2-5, with 7 bases that match TRBD2. The germline V gene has CDR1 MDHEN and CDR2 SYDVKM. After removal of 3 bases from V and 0 bases from J, the junction contained 10 bases not matched to a gene. The CDR3 is 17 residues long. The DNA for the CDR3 is TGTGCCAGCAGTTTTATCCTCGCGGGAGAAGACCAAGAGACCCAGTACTTC. Amino acids: CASSFILAGEDQETQYF.

The table lists this clone with a few counts. V is TRBV23-1 and J is TRBJ1-2; D not certain. TRBV23-1 is given ORF status, its function remaining uncertain. The V end was cut by 11 bases, the J end by 6 bases, with 19 bases between. This CDR3 spans 13 amino acids. The DNA for the CDR3 is TGCGCCGCGGAGACCAGGCTCCCGCATGGCTACACCTTC. Amino acids: CAAETRLPHGYTF.

The V gene is TRBV30, the J gene TRBJ1-2, with TRBD1 matching 7 bases. The V segment lost 2 bases and the J segment 8 bases; nucleotides outside the gene matches: 2. CDR1 is GTSNPN, CDR2 SVGIG, per germline (reference sequence). The CDR3 spans 11 residues. Here the CDR3 reads CAWSRGGGYTF. DNA of the CDR3: TGTGCCTGGAGTAGAGGGGGCGGCTACACCTTC.

V usage is TRBV29-1 and J usage is TRBJ2-2, with 7 bases identical to TRBD2. This CDR3 comprises 13 residues. The trim removed 3 bases at V and 3 bases at J, leaving 1 base unmatched. Germline-derived CDR1 and CDR2 are SQVTM and ANQGSEA. Written as DNA, the CDR3 is TGCAGCGTTGATGCGGGAGACACCGGGGAGCTGTTTTTT. Translated: CSVDAGDTGELFF.

The V and J genes are TRBV12-5 and TRBJ2-1, with D possibly matching TRBD2 (6 bases). Germline V CDR1 and CDR2: LGHNT, FRNRAP. The V end was cut by 7 bases, the J end by 4 bases, with 17 bases between. The CDR3 consists of 15 residues. The CDR3 nucleotides read TGTGCTAGTGTCCTTTCGACTGGAGGGTACAATGAGCAGTTCTTC. Translating gives CASVLSTGGYNEQFF.

This clone was seen a handful of times. J is TRBJ1-4 and V is TRBV2, with D unclear. Germline V CDR1 and CDR2: SNHLY, FYNNEI. The CDR3 contains 16 residues. The V and J ends lost 7 bases and 2 bases respectively, with 17 bases between them. CDR3: CASIRRPGTTNEKLFF. CDR3 sequence (DNA): TGTGCCAGCATTAGGAGACCCGGAACTACTAATGAAAAACTGTTTTTT.

The CDR3 is CAWIGDNTEAFF. DNA for the CDR3: TGTGCCTGGATAGGGGACAACACTGAAGCTTTCTTT. This sequence joins TRBV30 and TRBJ1-1; possible D gene TRBD1, 5 bases. CDR1 and CDR2 (germline): GTSNPN, SVGIG (reference sequence). The CDR3 spans 12 residues. Trimming stripped 4 bases from V and 2 bases from J, with 8 bases between.

The chain recombines TRBV5-1 with TRBJ1-1; D gene unclear. This CDR3 spans 11 amino acids. The germline gives CDR1 SGHRS, CDR2 YFSETQ. Trimming cost V 5 bases and J 5 bases, with 7 bases left between them. The CDR3 nucleotides read TGCGCCAGCAGTGTCGGAACTGAAGCTTTCTTT. Protein product: CASSVGTEAFF.

The V gene is TRBV30, the J gene TRBJ2-7; D possibly uses TRBD1 or TRBD2 (5 bases each). The CDR3 is 14 residues long. Deletions cut 3 bases from V and 2 bases from J, with 14 bases between. CDR1 is GTSNPN and CDR2 is SVGIG in the germline V gene (reference sequence). The CDR3 loop is CAWRVRDLPYEQYF. In DNA, the CDR3 is TGTGCCTGGAGGGTCCGGGACCTGCCCTACGAGCAGTACTTC.

This rearrangement joins TRBV29-1 to TRBJ1-5; TRBD1 might be the D (6 bases). CDR1 is SQVTM and CDR2 is ANQGSEA in the germline V gene. CDR3 length: 14 amino acids. Trimming removed 6 bases from V and 1 base from J, with 13 bases in between. In DNA form, the CDR3 reads TGCAGCGTGAAGGACAGTGGGAGCAATCAGCCCCAGCATTTT. It is translated as CSVKDSGSNQPQHF.